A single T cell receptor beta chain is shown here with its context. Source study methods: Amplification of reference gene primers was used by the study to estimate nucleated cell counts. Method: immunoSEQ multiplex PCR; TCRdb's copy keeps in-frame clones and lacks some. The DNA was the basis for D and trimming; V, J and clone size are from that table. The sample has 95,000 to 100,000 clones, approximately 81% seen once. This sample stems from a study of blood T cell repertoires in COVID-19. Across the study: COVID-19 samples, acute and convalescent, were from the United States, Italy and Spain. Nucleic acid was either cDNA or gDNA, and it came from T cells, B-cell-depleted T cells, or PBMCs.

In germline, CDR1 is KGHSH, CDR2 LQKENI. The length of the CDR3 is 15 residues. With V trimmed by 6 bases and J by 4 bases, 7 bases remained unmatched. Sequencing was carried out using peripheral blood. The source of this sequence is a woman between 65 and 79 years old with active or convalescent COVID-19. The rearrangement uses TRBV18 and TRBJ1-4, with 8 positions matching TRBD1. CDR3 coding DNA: TGTGCCAGCTCGTTCCGACAGGGGAATAATGAAAAACTGTTTTTT. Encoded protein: CASSFRQGNNEKLFF.